Presented here are 28 T cell receptor beta chains from one specimen sequenced in a study of T cell repertoires in cytomegalovirus infection. Via MiXCR, TCRdb re-called the reads, giving one row per CDR3 protein. The sample lists about 180,000 distinct CDR3 sequences, about a fifth occurring once. The antigens these receptors bind are not known. The material was CD8+ T cells from cultured PBMCs, obtained from culture after CMV antigen stimulation. The receptors stem from a human donor in good health (CMV status not recorded). Some clones in this sample may be carry-over from other donors' samples.

V usage is TRBV6-1 and J usage is TRBJ1-5, with D uncertain. The CDR3 covers 12 residues. Germline CDR1 MNHNS, CDR2 SASEGT. V was clipped by 1 base and J by 4 bases, with 2 bases between them. The CDR3 coding sequence is TGTGCCAGCAGTGAAGGAAATCAGCCCCAGCATTTT. Protein sequence: CASSEGNQPQHF.

In its sample, this clonotype was seen a few times. This sequence joins TRBV7-8 and TRBJ2-5, with TRBD1 as a possible D gene (6 bases). With 0 bases removed from V and 4 bases from J, the gap between germline ends came to 12 bases. The CDR3 extends over 15 amino acids. CDR1 SGHVS and CDR2 FQNEAQ come from the germline V gene. The CDR3 reads CASSLAQGQGETQYF. CDR3 DNA sequence: TGTGCCAGCAGCTTAGCGCAGGGGCAGGGAGAGACCCAGTACTTC.

This sequence joins TRBV7-2 and TRBJ2-7; D is perhaps TRBD2 (5 bases). There are 15 residues in the CDR3. Trimming left V 5 bases short and J 1 base short, with 15 bases between. From germline, CDR1 is SGHTA and CDR2 FQGNSA. CDR3 sequence: CASSPSGRLSYEQYF. CDR3 coding DNA: TGTGCCAGCAGCCCCTCCGGCCGACTATCCTACGAGCAGTACTTC.

The sample holds a few counts of this clonotype. The chain recombines TRBV27 with TRBJ2-6; D tentatively fits TRBD1 or TRBD2 (5 bases each). CDR3 length equals 18 residues. V was clipped by 3 bases and J by 0 bases, with 15 bases between them. The germline gives CDR1 MNHEY, CDR2 SMNVEV (reference sequence). The CDR3 coding sequence is TGTGCCAGCAGTTTTTACGCAGGGAGCTACTCTGGGGCCAACGTCCTGACTTTC. Residues: CASSFYAGSYSGANVLTF.

The sample holds a few counts of this clonotype. The gene calls are TRBV7-6 and TRBJ2-1, with D possibly being TRBD2 (5 bases). The V gene lost 5 bases and the J gene lost 0 bases, with 14 bases spanning the gap. In germline, CDR1 is SGHVS, CDR2 FNYEAQ. The CDR3 totals 16 residues. The CDR3 coding sequence is TGTGCCAGCAGCCCGGACTCCCGGAGCTCCTACAATGAGCAGTTCTTC. This translates into CASSPDSRSSYNEQFF.

This clonotype was seen once. The chain combines TRBV7-9 with TRBJ1-2; 7 bases agree with TRBD1. CDR1 and CDR2 (germline): SEHNR, FQNEAQ (reference sequence). J lost 6 bases, V lost 5 bases, and 12 bases had no gene match. The CDR3 totals 15 residues. CDR3 nucleotide sequence: TGTGCCAGCAGCACGACGTCTAAGGGGGCTCATGGCTACACCTTC. Protein sequence: CASSTTSKGAHGYTF.

The J gene is TRBJ1-4, the V gene TRBV7-2, with TRBD1 matching 7 bases. With 5 bases clipped from V and 7 bases from J, the junction kept 10 bases outside the gene matches. CDR1 is SGHTA, CDR2 FQGNSA, per germline. This CDR3 comprises 15 residues. CDR3 protein: CASSIPGTAAEKLFF. The CDR3 region has the DNA TGTGCCAGCAGCATTCCCGGGACAGCGGCTGAAAAACTGTTTTTT.

The chain employs TRBV7-9 and TRBJ1-1, with unresolved D. V dropped 8 bases and J dropped 1 base, with 17 bases sitting between them. Germline lookup yields CDR1 SEHNR and CDR2 FQNEAQ (reference sequence). The CDR3 has 15 residues. The CDR3 here is CASYPVDPGNTEAFF. The DNA of the CDR3 is TGTGCCAGCTACCCCGTAGATCCGGGGAACACTGAAGCTTTCTTT.

This clonotype was detected a few times. The V call is TRBV4-3, the J call TRBJ2-7; tentative D call: TRBD2 (6 bases). Germline V gene data show CDR1 as LGHNA and CDR2 as YSLEER. The length of the CDR3 is 16 residues. The germline V and J ends were trimmed by 0 bases and 0 bases, with 12 bases remaining between them. The CDR3 bases are TGCGCCAGCAGCCAAGAGTGGAGGGTAAGCTCCTACGAGCAGTACTTC. Protein sequence: CASSQEWRVSSYEQYF.

This clonotype occurred a few times. This chain joins TRBV6-1 and TRBJ1-2; 12 bases are a match to TRBD1. Germline V CDR1 and CDR2: MNHNS, SASEGT. V lost 10 bases, J lost 9 bases, and 12 bases stayed unmatched. CDR3 size: 14 residues. The CDR3 loop is CATLPGQGARSYTF. In DNA form, the CDR3 reads TGTGCCACCCTTCCGGGACAGGGGGCGCGCAGCTACACCTTC.

The V call is TRBV10-2, the J call TRBJ2-7; D assignment may be TRBD1 or TRBD2 (6 bases each). Trimming stripped 6 bases from V and 1 base from J, with 13 bases between. The germline V gene encodes CDR1 WSHSY and CDR2 SAAADI. The CDR3 extends over 14 amino acids. The CDR3 spells CASSVEGGSYEQYF. DNA for the CDR3: TGCGCCAGCAGCGTAGAGGGGGGATCCTACGAGCAGTACTTC.

This sequence joins TRBV27 and TRBJ2-1; a possible D gene is TRBD1 (8 bases). Trimming took 5 bases from V and 4 from J, leaving 24 bases between them. Germline CDR1 and CDR2: MNHEY and SMNVEV (reference sequence). The CDR3 length is 18 residues. The DNA for the CDR3 is TGTGCCAGCAGTCTCCAAACCGAGACAGGGGAGGGGTACAATGAGCAGTTCTTC. The encoded protein is CASSLQTETGEGYNEQFF.

This clonotype was counted a few times. The V and J genes are TRBV7-2 and TRBJ2-2; D gene ambiguous. Trimming pared 4 bases from V and 0 bases from J, leaving 15 bases between. The germline V gene encodes CDR1 SGHTA and CDR2 FQGNSA. There are 17 residues in the CDR3. Here the CDR3 DNA reads TGTGCCAGCAGCTCTAGTGGCGGAACGACGAACACCGGGGAGCTGTTTTTT. Translating gives CASSSSGGTTNTGELFF.

This rearrangement joins TRBV6-6 to TRBJ2-7, with D possibly TRBD1 on 5 matching bases. The CDR3 is 13 amino acids. CDR1 and CDR2 from the germline V gene are MNHNY and SVGAGI (reference sequence). V lost 7 bases, J lost 2 bases, and 12 bases lay in between. CDR3 bases: TGTGCCAGCAAAGGAGTGACAGCCTACGAGCAGTACTTC. Translation gives CASKGVTAYEQYF.

There are a few counts of this clonotype. DNA of the CDR3: TGTGCCAGCAGTGAGAGGGCATCGAACACCATATATTTT. Its translation is CASSERASNTIYF. V is TRBV27 and J is TRBJ1-3; D not resolved. The V end was cut by 5 bases, the J end by 7 bases, with 12 bases between. The V gene's germline CDR1 is MNHEY and CDR2 SMNVEV (reference sequence). The CDR3 sequence is 13 residues long.

The sample holds one count of this clonotype. The CDR3 nucleotides are TGCGCCAGCAGCCGAAACAGGGGGCAAGATGAAAAACTGTTTTTT. The encoded protein is CASSRNRGQDEKLFF. The V call is TRBV4-1, the J call TRBJ1-4; 9 nucleotides agree with TRBD1. With V trimmed by 4 bases and J by 6 bases, 6 bases remained unmatched. The CDR3 totals 15 residues. Germline V gene data show CDR1 as MGHRA and CDR2 as YSYEKL.

The J gene is TRBJ2-3, the V gene TRBV7-2, with 13 positions matching TRBD2. After removal of 1 base from V and 5 bases from J, the junction contained 9 bases not matched to a gene. The CDR3 is 18 amino acids. Per the germline V gene, CDR1 is SGHTA and CDR2 is FQGNSA. The CDR3 nucleotides read TGTGCCAGCAGCTTAGTACTGACTAGCGGGGGGCGAGAAGATACGCAGTATTTT. It is translated as CASSLVLTSGGREDTQYF.

This clonotype was seen once. The gene calls are TRBV6-1 and TRBJ1-6; weak D call: TRBD1 (5 bases). V shed 5 bases and J shed 7 bases, with 12 bases lying between them. The CDR3 sequence is 14 residues long. Germline V gene lookup returns CDR1 MNHNS and CDR2 SASEGT. CDR3 sequence (DNA): TGTGCCAGCAGTCCCGGGACGGGGAATTCACCCCTCCACTTT. The encoded protein is CASSPGTGNSPLHF.

The rearrangement links TRBV10-3 to TRBJ2-1; TRBD2 is a possible D gene (6 bases). V lost 3 bases to trimming and J lost 10 bases, with 16 bases between them. The CDR3 is 14 amino acids. Germline loops: CDR1 ENHRY, CDR2 SYGVKD. The CDR3, as DNA: TGTGCCATCAGTGATACCGGGACTTTCCACGAGCAGTTCTTC. Its protein is CAISDTGTFHEQFF.

The V gene is TRBV10-3, the J gene TRBJ2-7; D gene ambiguous. Per germline, CDR1 ENHRY and CDR2 SYGVKD. The CDR3 spans 12 residues. V was pared by 3 bases and J by 4 bases, with 7 bases between. The CDR3: CAISDYGYEQYF. The CDR3 coding sequence is TGTGCCATCAGTGATTACGGTTACGAGCAGTACTTC.

This clonotype occurred a few times. The chain uses TRBV4-1 and TRBJ1-1; the match to TRBD1 covers 7 bases. CDR1 is MGHRA, CDR2 YSYEKL, per germline. The CDR3 totals 16 residues. With 4 bases clipped from V and 4 bases from J, the junction kept 12 bases outside the gene matches. The CDR3 is CASSRRDRGGSTEAFF. The CDR3 coding sequence is TGCGCCAGCAGCCGACGGGACAGAGGAGGGAGCACTGAAGCTTTCTTT.

This rearrangement joins TRBV20-1 to TRBJ2-7; TRBD2 agrees at 10 bases. Germline CDR1 and CDR2: DFQATT and SNEGSKA (reference sequence). This CDR3 contains 13 residues. DNA of the CDR3: TGCAGGGCGAAGCGGGGGGGCACCTACGAGCAGTACTTC. Residues: CRAKRGGTYEQYF.

This clonotype was seen a handful of times. The CDR3 DNA reads as TGCGCCAGCAGCCAACAGGGGAAAGCTTTCTTT. Translated: CASSQQGKAFF. V gene TRBV4-1 combines with J gene TRBJ1-1; D is perhaps TRBD1 (6 bases). This CDR3 contains 11 residues. V lost 2 bases and J 9 bases, leaving 7 bases between the germline ends. Germline V CDR1 and CDR2: MGHRA, YSYEKL.

The chain links TRBV5-5 to TRBJ2-7; 9 bases agree with TRBD1. Trimming cost V 4 bases and J 0 bases; bases outside gene matches: 8. The germline CDR1 and CDR2 sequences are SGHKS and YYEKEE (reference sequence). The CDR3 length is 16 residues. CDR3 residues: CASSARTGASSYEQYF. The CDR3 DNA sequence: TGTGCCAGCAGCGCCAGGACAGGGGCGAGCTCCTACGAGCAGTACTTC.

This clonotype has more than one count but fewer than ten. The chain joins TRBV20-1 to TRBJ2-3; D possibly corresponds to TRBD2 (7 bases). V lost 0 bases and J lost 5, with 21 bases in between. Germline V lookup: CDR1 DFQATT, CDR2 SNEGSKA (reference sequence). This CDR3 comprises 17 residues. Written as DNA, the CDR3 is TGCAGTGCTAGAGATCTCCGACTAGGAGGGGGGGGAGATACGCAGTATTTT. It translates to CSARDLRLGGGGDTQYF.

This clonotype was found a few times. The chain joins TRBV28 to TRBJ2-5, with D possibly matching TRBD1 (5 bases). The CDR3 consists of 16 residues. CDR1 and CDR2 (germline): MDHEN, SYDVKM. V was cut by 1 base and J by 2 bases, with 14 bases left in between. The DNA for the CDR3 is TGTGCCAGCAGTTTATTACCAGGGCCGAGACAAGAGACCCAGTACTTC. Its translation is CASSLLPGPRQETQYF.

The V call is TRBV6-2 or TRBV6-3, the J call TRBJ1-2; no clear D gene. This CDR3 comprises 14 residues. The V end lost 2 bases, the J end lost 0 bases, and 7 bases lay between the germline ends. The germline V gene has CDR1 MNHEY and CDR2 SVGEGT. The CDR3 is CASSYVLANYGYTF. CDR3 nucleotides: TGTGCCAGCAGTTACGTCCTGGCTAACTATGGCTACACCTTC.

The chain links TRBV7-6 to TRBJ1-1; weak D call: TRBD1 (5 bases). Between the trimmed V and J ends, which lost 5 bases and 1 base, there was a span of 17 bases. This CDR3 has 16 residues. Germline CDR1 is SGHVS and CDR2 is FNYEAQ. DNA for the CDR3: TGTGCCAGCAGCCGATACATCCCTCAGGGGAACACTGAAGCTTTCTTT. It encodes CASSRYIPQGNTEAFF. The full variable domain, its missing parts supplied by reference TRBV7-6 and TRBJ1-1, is GAGVSQSPRYKVTKRGQDVALRCDPISGHVSLYWYRQALGQGPEFLTYFNYEAQQDKSGLPNDRFSAERPEGSISTLTIQRTEQRDSAMYRCASSRYIPQGNTEAFFGQGTRLTVV.